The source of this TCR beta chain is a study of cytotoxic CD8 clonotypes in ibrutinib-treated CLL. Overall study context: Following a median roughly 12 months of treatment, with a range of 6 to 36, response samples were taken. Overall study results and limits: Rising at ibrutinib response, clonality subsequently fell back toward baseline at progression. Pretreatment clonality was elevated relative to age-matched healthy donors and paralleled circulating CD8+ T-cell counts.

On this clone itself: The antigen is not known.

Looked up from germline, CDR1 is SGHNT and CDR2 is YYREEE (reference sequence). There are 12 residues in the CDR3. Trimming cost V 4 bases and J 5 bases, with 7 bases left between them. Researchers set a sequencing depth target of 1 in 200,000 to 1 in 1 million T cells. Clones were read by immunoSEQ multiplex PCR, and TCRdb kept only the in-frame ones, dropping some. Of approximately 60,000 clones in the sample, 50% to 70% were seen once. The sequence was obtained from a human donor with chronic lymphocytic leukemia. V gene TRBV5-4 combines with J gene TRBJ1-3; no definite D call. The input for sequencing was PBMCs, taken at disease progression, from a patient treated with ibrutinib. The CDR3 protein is CASSPDRNTIYF. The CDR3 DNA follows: TGTGCCAGCAGCCCGGACCGAAACACCATATATTTT.